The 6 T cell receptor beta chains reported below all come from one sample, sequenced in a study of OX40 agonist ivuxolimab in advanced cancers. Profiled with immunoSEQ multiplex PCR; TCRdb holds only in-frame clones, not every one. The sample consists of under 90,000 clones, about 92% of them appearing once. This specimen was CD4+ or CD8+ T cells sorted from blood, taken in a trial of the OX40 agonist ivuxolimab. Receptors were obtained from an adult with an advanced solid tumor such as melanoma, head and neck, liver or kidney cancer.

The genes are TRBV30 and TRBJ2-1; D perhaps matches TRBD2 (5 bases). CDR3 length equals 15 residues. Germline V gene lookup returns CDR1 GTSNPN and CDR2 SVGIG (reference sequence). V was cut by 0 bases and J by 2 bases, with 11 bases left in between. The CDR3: CAWSVSSATYNEQFF. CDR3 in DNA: TGTGCCTGGAGTGTAAGTAGCGCGACCTACAATGAGCAGTTCTTC.

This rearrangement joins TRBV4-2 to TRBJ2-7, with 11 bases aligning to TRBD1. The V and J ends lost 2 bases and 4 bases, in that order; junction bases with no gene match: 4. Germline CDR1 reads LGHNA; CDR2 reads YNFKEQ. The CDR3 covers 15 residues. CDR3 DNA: TGTGCCAGCAGCCAACCGGGACAGGGGGGATACGAGCAGTACTTC. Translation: CASSQPGQGGYEQYF.

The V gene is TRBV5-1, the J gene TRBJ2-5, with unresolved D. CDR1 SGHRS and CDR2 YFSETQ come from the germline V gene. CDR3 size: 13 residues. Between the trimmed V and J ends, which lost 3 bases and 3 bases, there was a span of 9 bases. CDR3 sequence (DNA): TGCGCCAGCAGCTCGTCCGTTAAAGAGACCCAGTACTTC. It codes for CASSSSVKETQYF.

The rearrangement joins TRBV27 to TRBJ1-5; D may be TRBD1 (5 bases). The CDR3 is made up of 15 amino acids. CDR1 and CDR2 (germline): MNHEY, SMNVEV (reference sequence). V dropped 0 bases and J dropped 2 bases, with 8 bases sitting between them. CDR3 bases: TGTGCCAGCAGTTTATCGGGGGGAGGCAATCAGCCCCAGCATTTT. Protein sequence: CASSLSGGGNQPQHF.

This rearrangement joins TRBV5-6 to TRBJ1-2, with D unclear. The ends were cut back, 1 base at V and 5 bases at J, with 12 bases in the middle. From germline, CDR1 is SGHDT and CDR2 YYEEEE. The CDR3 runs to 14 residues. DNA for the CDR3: TGTGCCAGCAGCTTGCAGGATGACCCTTATGGCTACACCTTC. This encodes CASSLQDDPYGYTF.

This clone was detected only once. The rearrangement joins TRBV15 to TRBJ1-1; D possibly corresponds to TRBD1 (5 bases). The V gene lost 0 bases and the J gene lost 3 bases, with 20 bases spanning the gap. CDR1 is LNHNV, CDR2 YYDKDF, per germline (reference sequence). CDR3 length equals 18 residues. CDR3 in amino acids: CATSRDPPVWGRDTEAFF. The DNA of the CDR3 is TGTGCCACCAGCAGAGATCCGCCGGTATGGGGCCGGGACACTGAAGCTTTCTTT.